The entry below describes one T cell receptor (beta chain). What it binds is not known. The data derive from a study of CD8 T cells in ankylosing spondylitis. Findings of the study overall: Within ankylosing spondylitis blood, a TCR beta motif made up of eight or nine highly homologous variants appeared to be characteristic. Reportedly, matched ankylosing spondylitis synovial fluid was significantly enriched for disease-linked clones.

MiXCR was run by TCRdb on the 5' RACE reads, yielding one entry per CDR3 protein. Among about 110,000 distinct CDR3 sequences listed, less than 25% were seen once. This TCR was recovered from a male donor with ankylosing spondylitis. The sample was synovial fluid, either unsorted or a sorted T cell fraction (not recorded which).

As DNA, the CDR3 is TGTGCCAGCAGCCCGCCGGGGGTTTTATATGGCTACACCTTC. Protein product: CASSPPGVLYGYTF. This rearrangement joins TRBV7-2 to TRBJ1-2, with D tentatively TRBD1 (5 bases). Per the germline V gene, CDR1 is SGHTA and CDR2 is FQGNSA. The CDR3 has 14 residues. Deletions cut 5 bases from V and 5 bases from J, with 15 bases between.